This T cell receptor beta chain is from a study of T cells in Graves' hyperthyroidism and ophthalmopathy. Looked up from germline, CDR1 is SGHAT and CDR2 is FQDESV (reference sequence). The CDR3 contains 14 residues. V was pared by 4 bases and J by 10 bases, with 5 bases of the junction left unmatched. There were TCR beta CDR3 regions amplified from RNA transcripts. First-round RT-PCR of the TCR CDR3 relied on the HTBI primer set. TCRdb itself ran the multiplex PCR reads through MiXCR, one entry per CDR3 protein. This sample has under 550,000 distinct CDR3 sequences; 15% to 20% occur once, and the top ten carry roughly 50%.

Sequencing input: blood. This receptor was taken from a man aged 35 to 55 with Graves' ophthalmopathy. This sequence joins TRBV11-1 and TRBJ1-6; TRBD1 agrees at 9 bases. In DNA, the CDR3 is TGTGCCAGCAGCTCGACAGGGGGAGGGTCACCCCTCCACTTT. This codes for CASSSTGGGSPLHF.